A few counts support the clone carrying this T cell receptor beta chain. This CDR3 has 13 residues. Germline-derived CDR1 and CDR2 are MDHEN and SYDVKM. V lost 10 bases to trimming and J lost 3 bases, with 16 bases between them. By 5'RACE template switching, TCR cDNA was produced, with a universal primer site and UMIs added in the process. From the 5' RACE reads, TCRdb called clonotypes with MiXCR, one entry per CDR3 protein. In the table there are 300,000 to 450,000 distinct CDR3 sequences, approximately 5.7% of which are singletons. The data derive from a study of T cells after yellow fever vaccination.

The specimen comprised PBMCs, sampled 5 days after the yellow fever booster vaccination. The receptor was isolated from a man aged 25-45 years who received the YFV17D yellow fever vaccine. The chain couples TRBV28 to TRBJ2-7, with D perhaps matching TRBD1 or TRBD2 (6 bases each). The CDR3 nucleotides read TGTGCCACGGAGGGGGAAGATGACTACGAGCAGTACTTC. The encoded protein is CATEGEDDYEQYF.